The 20 T cell receptor beta chains presented below share a single source sample, sequenced in a study of T cells in narcolepsy. Measured with immunoSEQ multiplex PCR; TCRdb has only the in-frame clones, and not every one. The sample consists of 35,000 to 40,000 clones, under 85% of them appearing once. Sample: CD45RA- memory CD4+ T cells from PBMCs. These receptors came from a human donor with narcolepsy.

The rearrangement links TRBV4-1 to TRBJ2-5; 15 nucleotides match TRBD2. This CDR3 region has 16 residues. Germline V lookup: CDR1 MGHRA, CDR2 YSYEKL. The J segment lost 4 bases and the V segment lost 3 bases, leaving 3 bases of the junction unmatched. CDR3 coding DNA: TGCGCCAGCAGCCAGGGACTAGCGGGGGGAAGAGAGACCCAGTACTTC. Translated: CASSQGLAGGRETQYF.

This clone was observed a handful of times. The V and J genes are TRBV11-3 and TRBJ2-7, with D maybe TRBD2 (5 bases). CDR1 and CDR2 from the germline V gene are SGHNT and YENEEA. The CDR3 is 13 amino acids. V lost 5 bases, J lost 4 bases, and 12 bases lay in between. Here the CDR3 reads CASSLRSGYEQYF. CDR3 coding DNA: TGTGCCAGCAGCCTCCGTTCGGGATACGAGCAGTACTTC.

The chain is built from TRBV5-4 and TRBJ2-1; D is unclear. Trimming took off 2 bases at V and 7 bases at J, with 4 bases between the two ends. The CDR3 extends over 11 amino acids. Germline CDR1 SGHNT, CDR2 YYREEE (reference sequence). CDR3 sequence reads: CASSFGNEQFF. CDR3 nucleotides: TGTGCCAGCAGCTTCGGGAATGAGCAGTTCTTC.

The rearrangement joins TRBV30 to TRBJ1-1, with D tentatively TRBD1 (5 bases). The V end was cut by 2 bases, the J end by 1 base, with 23 bases between. CDR1 is GTSNPN and CDR2 is SVGIG in the germline V gene (reference sequence). This CDR3 has 18 amino acids. The CDR3 DNA is TGTGCCTGGAGTCTCCCGCGGCCCTACGGGACCTCGAACACTGAAGCTTTCTTT. This translates into CAWSLPRPYGTSNTEAFF.

V and J are TRBV6-5 and TRBJ2-1; D unclear. CDR1 and CDR2 from the germline V gene are MNHEY and SVGAGI. This CDR3 comprises 13 residues. The germline V and J ends were trimmed by 9 bases and 7 bases, with 16 bases remaining between them. The CDR3 coding sequence is TGTGCCAGTGCCGACCCATCGGATAATGAGCAGTTCTTC. Its protein is CASADPSDNEQFF.

The chain has TRBV7-3 and TRBJ1-5; no clear D gene. This CDR3 is built from 13 residues. Germline V gene data show CDR1 as SGHTA and CDR2 as FQGTGA. V was trimmed by 2 bases and J by 6 bases, leaving 8 bases between them. CDR3: CASSLVDGQPQHF. The CDR3, as DNA: TGTGCCAGCAGCTTAGTAGATGGTCAGCCCCAGCATTTT.

The chain uses TRBV19 and TRBJ2-3, with D possibly being TRBD1 or TRBD2 (5 bases each). This CDR3 is built from 15 residues. V lost 6 bases, J lost 0 bases, and 13 bases lay in between. Germline lookup yields CDR1 LNHDA and CDR2 SQIVND (reference sequence). The DNA for the CDR3 is TGTGCCAGTAGCGTGGGGACCGTGAGCACAGATACGCAGTATTTT. Residues: CASSVGTVSTDTQYF.

This clone was observed a single time. The chain is built from TRBV30 and TRBJ2-1; TRBD2 aligns across 7 bases. The ends lost 3 bases at V and 10 bases at J; junction bases unmatched: 9. Germline CDR1 reads GTSNPN; CDR2 reads SVGIG (reference sequence). There are 13 residues in the CDR3. CDR3 sequence reads: CAWRGLVSREQFF. The CDR3 bases are TGTGCCTGGAGAGGACTAGTCTCAAGGGAGCAGTTCTTC.

This chain joins TRBV7-6 and TRBJ1-5; the D gene is possibly TRBD1 (5 bases). The CDR3 runs 15 residues. V was shortened by 1 base and J by 3 bases, with 10 bases between the two germline ends. The V gene's germline CDR1 is SGHVS and CDR2 FNYEAQ. DNA for the CDR3: TGTGCCAGCAGCTTAGACGCAGGGATCAATCAGCCCCAGCATTTT. Its translation: CASSLDAGINQPQHF.

The V and J genes are TRBV19 and TRBJ1-2, with no clear D. The V end was cut by 3 bases, the J end by 4 bases, with 6 bases between. Germline CDR1 LNHDA, CDR2 SQIVND (reference sequence). This CDR3 contains 12 residues. For the CDR3, the DNA is TGTGCCAGTAGTATGCCAGTCTATGGCTACACCTTC. Its protein is CASSMPVYGYTF. Combining the CDR3 with reference TRBV19 and TRBJ1-2 gives the whole variable domain DGGITQSPKYLFRKEGQNVTLSCEQNLNHDAMYWYRQDPGQGLRLIYYSQIVNDFQKGDIAEGYSVSREKKESFPLTVTSAQKNPTAFYLCASSMPVYGYTFGSGTRLTVV.

Worth noting for this clone: Here the CDR3 omits its conserved ending phenylalanine or tryptophan, so a read error is the likely source. This chain uses TRBV7-2 with TRBJ2-7; D is ambiguous. V dropped 0 bases and J dropped 0 bases, with 6 bases sitting between them. The CDR3 length is 14 residues. Germline lookup yields CDR1 SGHTA and CDR2 FQGNSA. CDR3 residues: CASSLAGSSYEQYL. The CDR3 region has the DNA TGTGCCAGCAGCTTAGCGGGTAGCTCCTACGAGCAGTACCTC.

This chain joins TRBV13 and TRBJ2-7; maybe TRBD1 (6 bases). V was cut by 6 bases and J by 6 bases, with 15 bases left in between. The length of the CDR3 is 13 residues. Germline assignment: CDR1 PRHDT and CDR2 FYEKMQ (reference sequence). The CDR3 DNA sequence: TGTGCCAGCAGTCGACCGCCAGGGGTCGAGCAGTACTTC. Its protein product is CASSRPPGVEQYF.

The chain links TRBV5-4 to TRBJ1-5; TRBD1 matches at 8 bases. V was clipped by 1 base and J by 2 bases; unmatched bases: 2. CDR1 and CDR2 from the germline V gene are SGHNT and YYREEE (reference sequence). CDR3 length: 15 amino acids. CDR3 coding DNA: TGTGCCAGCAGCTTGCAGGGGGCCGGCAATCAGCCCCAGCATTTT. The encoded protein is CASSLQGAGNQPQHF.

The chain links TRBV6-5 to TRBJ1-2, with a weak D call TRBD1 (5 bases). Trimming stripped 10 bases from V and 2 bases from J, with 20 bases between. Germline V CDR1 and CDR2: MNHEY, SVGAGI. The length of the CDR3 is 15 residues. In nucleotides, the CDR3 is TGTGCCACCCTCAGGGACCTAAACGGGAACTATGGCTACACCTTC. Translating gives CATLRDLNGNYGYTF.

The chain links TRBV30 to TRBJ1-6; perhaps TRBD1 as D (5 bases). The CDR3 has 12 residues. Trimming shortened V by 6 bases and J by 7 bases, and 10 bases separated the two germline ends. CDR1 GTSNPN and CDR2 SVGIG come from the germline V gene (reference sequence). CDR3 nucleotides: TGTGCCTGCACCAGGGTCAATTCACCCCTCCACTTT. It yields the protein CACTRVNSPLHF.

The CDR3 loop is CASSLGTGVNQPQHF. CDR3 in DNA: TGTGCCAGCAGCTTAGGGACAGGGGTCAATCAGCCCCAGCATTTT. V gene TRBV7-9 combines with J gene TRBJ1-5; 9 bases line up with TRBD1. The CDR3 has 15 residues. CDR1 is SEHNR and CDR2 is FQNEAQ in the germline V gene (reference sequence). The V and J ends lost 1 base and 3 bases, in that order; junction bases with no gene match: 1.

The rearrangement uses TRBV5-4 and TRBJ1-2; TRBD1 matches at 7 bases. This CDR3 has 15 amino acids. V was clipped by 4 bases and J by 1 base; unmatched bases: 7. Germline V lookup: CDR1 SGHNT, CDR2 YYREEE (reference sequence). CDR3 loop: CASSPGTAVNYGYTF. DNA of the CDR3: TGTGCCAGCAGCCCCGGGACAGCAGTTAACTATGGCTACACCTTC.

The gene calls are TRBV7-2 and TRBJ2-7; possible D gene TRBD1, 5 bases. CDR1 is SGHTA and CDR2 is FQGNSA in the germline V gene. The CDR3 covers 16 residues. The V end lost 0 bases, the J end lost 2 bases, and 14 bases lay between the germline ends. The CDR3 region has the DNA TGTGCCAGCAGCTTAGCAGGGGCAGGGTTTACCTACGAGCAGTACTTC. Its translation is CASSLAGAGFTYEQYF.

The V gene is TRBV6-7, the J gene TRBJ2-7, with 7 bases aligning to TRBD2. TRBV6-7 belongs to the ORF category, with a function that is uncertain. The CDR3 runs 12 residues. V gave up 8 bases and J gave up 2 bases; unmatched junction bases: 3. The DNA for the CDR3 is TGTGCCAGCCCCGGACTAGCCTACGAGCAGTACTTC. Residues: CASPGLAYEQYF.

The chain combines TRBV11-2 with TRBJ2-5; 9 bases are a match to TRBD1. The V and J ends lost 5 bases and 6 bases, in that order; junction bases with no gene match: 7. Germline lookup yields CDR1 SGHAT and CDR2 FQNNGV. This CDR3 has 14 residues. For the CDR3, the DNA is TGTGCCAGCAGCCAGGACAGGGGACTGCAGACCCAGTACTTC. It specifies CASSQDRGLQTQYF.